The 18 T cell receptor beta chains in this list originate from one sample, sequenced in a study of OX40 agonist ivuxolimab in advanced cancers. Measured with immunoSEQ multiplex PCR; TCRdb has only the in-frame clones, and not every one. In the table there are 45,000 to 50,000 clones, roughly 93% of which are singletons. The sample consisted of CD4+ or CD8+ T cells sorted from blood, taken in a trial of the OX40 agonist ivuxolimab. The receptors shown here come from an adult with an advanced solid tumor such as melanoma, head and neck, liver or kidney cancer.

This sequence joins TRBV5-4 and TRBJ1-1; 7 nucleotides line up with TRBD1. The germline gives CDR1 SGHNT, CDR2 YYREEE (reference sequence). The CDR3 is 13 residues long. The V segment lost 5 bases and the J segment 4 bases; nucleotides outside the gene matches: 5. The CDR3 nucleotides read TGTGCCAGCAGACAACAGGGGACCACTGAAGCTTTCTTT. It yields the protein CASRQQGTTEAFF.

The rearrangement joins TRBV15 to TRBJ1-1; no reliable D call. Germline V gene data show CDR1 as LNHNV and CDR2 as YYDKDF (reference sequence). This CDR3 is built from 13 residues. The V end was cut by 4 bases, the J end by 3 bases, with 9 bases between. Here the CDR3 reads CATSTELYTEAFF. The CDR3 DNA sequence: TGTGCCACCAGCACAGAGTTGTACACTGAAGCTTTCTTT. The whole variable domain, filled in from reference TRBV15 and TRBJ1-1, reads DAMVIQNPRYQVTQFGKPVTLSCSQTLNHNVMYWYQQKSSQAPKLLFHYYDKDFNNEADTPDNFQSRRPNTSFCFLDIRSPGLGDTAMYLCATSTELYTEAFFGQGTRLTVV.

The V call is TRBV11-3, the J call TRBJ2-1, with 8 bases identical to TRBD2. Trimming removed 5 bases from V and 7 bases from J; junction bases left unmatched: 10. The V gene's germline CDR1 is SGHNT and CDR2 YENEEA. This CDR3 contains 15 residues. CDR3 sequence reads: CASSITGTSGNEQFF. As DNA, the CDR3 is TGTGCCAGCAGCATTACCGGGACTAGTGGGAATGAGCAGTTCTTC.

The sample holds a few counts of this clone. V usage is TRBV6-6 and J usage is TRBJ1-2, with 9 bases aligning to TRBD1. J gave up 8 bases and V 2 bases, and 9 bases lay outside the gene matches. Germline-derived CDR1 and CDR2 are MNHNY and SVGAGI (reference sequence). The CDR3 is 15 amino acids. In DNA form, the CDR3 reads TGTGCCAGCAGTTACAATCGACAGGGGGTAGAGGGCTACACCTTC. Amino acid sequence: CASSYNRQGVEGYTF.

The rearrangement joins TRBV4-1 to TRBJ2-3; D possibly corresponds to TRBD1 (6 bases). From germline, CDR1 is MGHRA and CDR2 YSYEKL. The CDR3 runs 14 residues. V lost 4 bases and J 3 bases, leaving 11 bases between the germline ends. The CDR3 nucleotides are TGCGCCAGCAGCCCGGGACAAGGAACAGATACGCAGTATTTT. It specifies CASSPGQGTDTQYF.

In nucleotides, the CDR3 is TGCAGCGTTGACCTCGGGGAGCTGTTTTTT. Translation gives CSVDLGELFF. The chain links TRBV29-1 to TRBJ2-2; D unclear. Trimming shortened V by 3 bases and J by 7 bases, and 3 bases separated the two germline ends. The CDR3 contains 10 residues. The germline V gene encodes CDR1 SQVTM and CDR2 ANQGSEA.

CDR3 residues: CASSLLPTGLAGSEQYF. Here the CDR3 DNA reads TGTGCCAGCAGTTTATTGCCGACGGGACTAGCGGGGAGCGAGCAGTACTTC. The rearrangement joins TRBV28 to TRBJ2-7, with 13 bases that match TRBD2. The ends lost 1 base at V and 6 bases at J; junction bases unmatched: 9. Germline V gene lookup returns CDR1 MDHEN and CDR2 SYDVKM. The CDR3 runs 17 residues.

V usage is TRBV11-2 and J usage is TRBJ1-5, with D maybe TRBD1 (6 bases). CDR1 is SGHAT and CDR2 is FQNNGV in the germline V gene. The CDR3 contains 20 residues. V was clipped by 0 bases and J by 6 bases, with 27 bases between them. CDR3 bases: TGTGCCAGCAGCTTAGAGGTCGGGTGGGGGGGCCCACTTTCTGCTCAGCCCCAGCATTTT. It is translated as CASSLEVGWGGPLSAQPQHF.

The V and J genes are TRBV29-1 and TRBJ2-7; the match to TRBD1 covers 9 bases. Germline V gene lookup returns CDR1 SQVTM and CDR2 ANQGSEA. The J segment lost 0 bases and the V segment lost 7 bases, leaving 7 bases of the junction unmatched. This CDR3 is built from 14 residues. The CDR3 sequence: CSGLTGGLSYEQYF. As DNA, the CDR3 is TGCAGCGGGTTGACAGGGGGACTCTCCTACGAGCAGTACTTC.

The chain couples TRBV15 to TRBJ2-1, with 7 bases identical to TRBD2. Germline loops: CDR1 LNHNV, CDR2 YYDKDF (reference sequence). V trimming: 4 bases; J trimming: 2 bases; junction bases outside the gene matches: 5. The CDR3 length is 15 residues. The CDR3: CATSTPSGTYNEQFF. Here the CDR3 DNA reads TGTGCCACCAGCACCCCCAGCGGGACCTACAATGAGCAGTTCTTC.

CDR3 amino acids: CSVEVLGQAMNTEAFF. For the CDR3, the DNA is TGCAGCGTTGAAGTACTGGGACAAGCAATGAACACTGAAGCTTTCTTT. The V call is TRBV29-1, the J call TRBJ1-1; tentatively, D is TRBD1 (6 bases). The length of the CDR3 is 16 residues. Trimming took off 1 base at V and 0 bases at J, with 15 bases between the two ends. Germline V gives CDR1 SQVTM, CDR2 ANQGSEA.

In its sample, this clone was seen once. J is TRBJ2-3 and V is TRBV10-2, with D unresolved. The CDR3 sequence is 13 residues long. Germline V CDR1 and CDR2: WSHSY, SAAADI. Trimming left V 4 bases short and J 0 bases short, with 5 bases between. As DNA, the CDR3 is TGCGCCAGCAGTGGTCTAAGCACAGATACGCAGTATTTT. This gives the protein CASSGLSTDTQYF.

This chain joins TRBV7-6 and TRBJ2-7; D not certain. The CDR3 runs 9 residues. Germline V CDR1 and CDR2: SGHVS, FNYEAQ. The CDR3: CASSLDAAV. As DNA, the CDR3 is TGTGCCAGCAGCTTAGACGCCGCGGTC.

The rearrangement links TRBV19 to TRBJ2-3, with 14 positions matching TRBD2. The CDR3 runs to 17 residues. The trim removed 5 bases at V and 7 bases at J, leaving 11 bases unmatched. From germline, CDR1 is LNHDA and CDR2 SQIVND (reference sequence). The CDR3 here is CASSGLGTSGGLNTQYF. In DNA form, the CDR3 reads TGTGCCAGTAGTGGACTCGGGACTAGCGGGGGCCTGAATACGCAGTATTTT. Complete variable domain (other parts from reference TRBV19 and TRBJ2-3): DGGITQSPKYLFRKEGQNVTLSCEQNLNHDAMYWYRQDPGQGLRLIYYSQIVNDFQKGDIAEGYSVSREKKESFPLTVTSAQKNPTAFYLCASSGLGTSGGLNTQYFGPGTRLTVL.

CDR3 sequence reads: CASSLDPTYEQYF. The DNA for the CDR3 is TGTGCCAGCAGCTTGGATCCAACTTACGAGCAGTACTTC. The V gene is TRBV7-6, the J gene TRBJ2-7; no reliable D call. The germline CDR1 and CDR2 sequences are SGHVS and FNYEAQ. The germline V and J ends were trimmed by 3 bases and 4 bases, with 10 bases remaining between them. The CDR3 covers 13 residues.

The rearrangement uses TRBV6-5 and TRBJ2-1, with TRBD2 identical over 14 bases. CDR1 and CDR2 (germline): MNHEY, SVGAGI. After removal of 0 bases from V and 12 bases from J, the junction contained 4 bases not matched to a gene. CDR3 length equals 15 residues. The chain's CDR3 is CASSYSTSGGAVQFF. In DNA, the CDR3 is TGTGCCAGCAGTTACTCGACTAGCGGGGGGGCCGTGCAGTTCTTC.

CDR3 DNA: TGTGCCAGTAGTATTGTGGGGCCGGGTGAGCAGTTCTTC. This translates into CASSIVGPGEQFF. V is TRBV19 and J is TRBJ2-1; D possibly corresponds to TRBD1 (5 bases). The CDR3 has 13 amino acids. Germline loops: CDR1 LNHDA, CDR2 SQIVND (reference sequence). V lost 3 bases to trimming and J lost 9 bases, with 12 bases between them. The full variable domain, its missing parts supplied by reference TRBV19 and TRBJ2-1, is DGGITQSPKYLFRKEGQNVTLSCEQNLNHDAMYWYRQDPGQGLRLIYYSQIVNDFQKGDIAEGYSVSREKKESFPLTVTSAQKNPTAFYLCASSIVGPGEQFFGPGTRLTVL.

The chain uses TRBV15 and TRBJ2-1; 8 positions agree with TRBD1. Germline assignment: CDR1 LNHNV and CDR2 YYDKDF (reference sequence). The CDR3 length is 14 residues. The junction had 6 bases not matched to a gene; V was cut back by 5 bases and J by 6 bases. CDR3 in DNA: TGTGCCACCAGCGGAGGACAGGGAGGCAATGAGCAGTTCTTC. Its protein product is CATSGGQGGNEQFF.